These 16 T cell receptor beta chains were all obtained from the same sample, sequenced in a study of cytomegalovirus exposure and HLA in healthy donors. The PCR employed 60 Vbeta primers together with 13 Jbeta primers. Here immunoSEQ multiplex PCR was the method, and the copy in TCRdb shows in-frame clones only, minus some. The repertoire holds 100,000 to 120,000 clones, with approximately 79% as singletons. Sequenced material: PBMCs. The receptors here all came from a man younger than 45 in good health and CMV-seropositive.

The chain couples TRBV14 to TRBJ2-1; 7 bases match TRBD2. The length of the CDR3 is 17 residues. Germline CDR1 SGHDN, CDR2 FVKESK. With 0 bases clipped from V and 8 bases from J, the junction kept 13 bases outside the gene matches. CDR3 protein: CASSQDPAGRIPHEQFF. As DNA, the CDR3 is TGTGCCAGCAGCCAAGATCCAGCGGGGCGAATCCCCCATGAGCAGTTCTTC.

The CDR3 is CASSTQGPGNTIYF. The DNA of the CDR3 is TGTGCCAGCAGCACGCAGGGTCCTGGAAACACCATATATTTT. J is TRBJ1-3 and V is TRBV9; TRBD1 is a possible D gene (5 bases). Germline V gives CDR1 SGDLS, CDR2 YYNGEE. CDR3 length equals 14 residues. Trimming took off 4 bases at V and 2 bases at J, with 10 bases between the two ends.

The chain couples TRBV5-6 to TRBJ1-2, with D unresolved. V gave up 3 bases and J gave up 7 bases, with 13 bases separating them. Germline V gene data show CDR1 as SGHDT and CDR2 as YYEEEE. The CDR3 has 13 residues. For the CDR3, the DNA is TGTGCCAGCAGCTCTCGTCCAGGTTCTGGCTACACCTTC. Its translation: CASSSRPGSGYTF.

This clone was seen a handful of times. The CDR3 nucleotides are TGTGCCAGTAGTATGAAGTTAGAGGGTAACTATGGCTACACCTTC. It encodes CASSMKLEGNYGYTF. The rearrangement links TRBV19 to TRBJ1-2; D is undetermined. CDR3 length equals 15 residues. The V and J ends lost 3 bases and 1 base respectively, with 12 bases between them. Germline values: CDR1 LNHDA, CDR2 SQIVND (reference sequence).

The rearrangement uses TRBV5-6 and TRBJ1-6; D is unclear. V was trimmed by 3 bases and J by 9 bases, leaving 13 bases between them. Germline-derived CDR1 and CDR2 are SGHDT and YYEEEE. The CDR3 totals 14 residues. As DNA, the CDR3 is TGTGCCAGCAGCTACTCCACCCTGAGTTCACCCCTCCACTTT. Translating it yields CASSYSTLSSPLHF. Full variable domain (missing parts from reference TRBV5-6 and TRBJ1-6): DAGVTQSPTHLIKTRGQQVTLRCSPKSGHDTVSWYQQALGQGPQFIFQYYEEEERQRGNFPDRFSGHQFPNYSSELNVNALLLGDSALYLCASSYSTLSSPLHFGNGTRLTVT.

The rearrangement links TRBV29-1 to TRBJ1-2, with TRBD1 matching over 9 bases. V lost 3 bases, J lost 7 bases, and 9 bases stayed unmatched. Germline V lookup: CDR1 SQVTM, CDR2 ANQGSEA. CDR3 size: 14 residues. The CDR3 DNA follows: TGCAGCGTTGATCTTAGGGACAGGGAGCCTGGCTACACCTTC. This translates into CSVDLRDREPGYTF. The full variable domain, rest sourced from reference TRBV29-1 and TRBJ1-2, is SAVISQKPSRDICQRGTSLTIQCQVDSQVTMMFWYRQQPGQSLTLIATANQGSEATYESGFVIDKFPISRPNLTFSTLTVSNMSPEDSSIYLCSVDLRDREPGYTFGSGTRLTVV.

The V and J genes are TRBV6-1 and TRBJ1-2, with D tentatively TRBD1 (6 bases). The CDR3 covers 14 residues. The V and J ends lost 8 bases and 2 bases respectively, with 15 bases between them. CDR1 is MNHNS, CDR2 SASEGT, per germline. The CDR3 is CASGDPGQNYGYTF. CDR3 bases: TGTGCCAGCGGGGACCCCGGACAGAACTATGGCTACACCTTC.

The CDR3 DNA reads as TGTGCCAGCAGCGGCTCTAGCGTCAGCGGGGAGCTGTTTTTT. Translating it yields CASSGSSVSGELFF. This chain links TRBV7-9 with TRBJ2-2, with D possibly TRBD2 on 6 matching bases. The CDR3 is 14 residues long. The V gene's germline CDR1 is SEHNR and CDR2 FQNEAQ (reference sequence). Trimming left V 5 bases short and J 7 bases short, with 14 bases between. The whole variable domain, remainder taken from reference TRBV7-9 and TRBJ2-2, is DTGVSQNPRHKITKRGQNVTFRCDPISEHNRLYWYRQTLGQGPEFLTYFQNEAQLEKSRLLSDRFSAERPKGSFSTLEIQRTEQGDSAMYLCASSGSSVSGELFFGEGSRLTVL.

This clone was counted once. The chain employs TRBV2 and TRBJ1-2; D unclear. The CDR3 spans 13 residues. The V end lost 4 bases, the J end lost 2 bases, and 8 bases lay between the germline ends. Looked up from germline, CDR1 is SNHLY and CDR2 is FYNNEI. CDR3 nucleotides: TGTGCCAGCAGTGCCGGGGAAAACTATGGCTACACCTTC. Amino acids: CASSAGENYGYTF.

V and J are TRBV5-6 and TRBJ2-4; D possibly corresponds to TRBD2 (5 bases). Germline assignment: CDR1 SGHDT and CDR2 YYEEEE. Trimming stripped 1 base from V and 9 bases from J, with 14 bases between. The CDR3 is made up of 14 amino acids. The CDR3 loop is CASSLISTRAIQYF. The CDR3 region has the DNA TGTGCCAGCAGCTTGATCTCTACTAGGGCCATTCAGTACTTC.

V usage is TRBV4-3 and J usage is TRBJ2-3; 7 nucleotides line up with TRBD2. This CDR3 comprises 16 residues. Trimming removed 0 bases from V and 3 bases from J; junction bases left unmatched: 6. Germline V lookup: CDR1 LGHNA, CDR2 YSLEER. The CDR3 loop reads CASSQDLGGGTDTQYF. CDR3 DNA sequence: TGCGCCAGCAGCCAAGATCTGGGCGGGGGAACAGATACGCAGTATTTT.

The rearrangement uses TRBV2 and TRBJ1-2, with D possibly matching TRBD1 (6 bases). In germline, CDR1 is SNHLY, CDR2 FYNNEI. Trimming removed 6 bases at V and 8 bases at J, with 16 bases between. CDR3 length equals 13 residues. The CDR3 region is CASRVGQHSGYTF. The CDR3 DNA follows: TGTGCCAGCAGAGTGGGACAACACTCGGGCTACACCTTC. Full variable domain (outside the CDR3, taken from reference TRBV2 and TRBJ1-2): EPEVTQTPSHQVTQMGQEVILRCVPISNHLYFYWYRQILGQKVEFLVSFYNNEISEKSEIFDDQFSVERPDGSNFTLKIRSTKLEDSAMYFCASRVGQHSGYTFGSGTRLTVV.

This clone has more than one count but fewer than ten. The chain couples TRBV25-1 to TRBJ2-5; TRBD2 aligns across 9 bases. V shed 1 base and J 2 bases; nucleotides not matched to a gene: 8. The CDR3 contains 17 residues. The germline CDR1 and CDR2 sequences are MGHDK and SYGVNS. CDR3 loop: CASSEFGVAGVQETQYF. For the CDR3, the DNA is TGTGCCAGCAGTGAATTCGGGGTAGCGGGGGTACAAGAGACCCAGTACTTC. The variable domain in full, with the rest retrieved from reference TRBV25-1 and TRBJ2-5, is EADIYQTPRYLVIGTGKKITLECSQTMGHDKMYWYQQDPGMELHLIHYSYGVNSTEKGDLSSESTVSRIRTEHFPLTLESARPSHTSQYLCASSEFGVAGVQETQYFGPGTRLLVL.

The CDR3: CASSLSGVRETQYF. CDR3 DNA sequence: TGTGCCAGCAGCTTATCAGGGGTCCGGGAGACCCAGTACTTC. The rearrangement links TRBV7-2 to TRBJ2-5; tentative D call: TRBD1 (6 bases). The germline V gene has CDR1 SGHTA and CDR2 FQGNSA. V shed 2 bases and J shed 5 bases, with 12 bases lying between them. The CDR3 has 14 amino acids.

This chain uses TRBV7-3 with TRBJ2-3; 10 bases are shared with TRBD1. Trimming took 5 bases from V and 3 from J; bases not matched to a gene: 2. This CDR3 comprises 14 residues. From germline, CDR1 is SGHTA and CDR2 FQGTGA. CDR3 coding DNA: TGTGCCAGCAGCGGGGGACAGGGGACAGATACGCAGTATTTT. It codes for CASSGGQGTDTQYF.

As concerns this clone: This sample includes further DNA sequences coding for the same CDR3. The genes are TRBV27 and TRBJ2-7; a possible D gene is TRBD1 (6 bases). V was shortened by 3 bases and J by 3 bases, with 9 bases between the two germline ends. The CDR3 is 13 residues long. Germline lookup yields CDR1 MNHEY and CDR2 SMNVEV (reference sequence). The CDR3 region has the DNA TGTGCCAGCAGTTTGGGGGCTAGCTACGAGCAGTACTTC. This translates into CASSLGASYEQYF.